The 10 T cell receptor beta chains in this list originate from one sample, sequenced in a study of T cell responses to AZD1222 COVID-19 vaccine. Sequenced by immunoSEQ multiplex PCR; TCRdb stores in-frame clones only, minus some. The sample lists about 260,000 clones, more than 85% occurring once. The input for sequencing was peripheral blood, taken on day 0 of AZD1222 vaccination. These receptors were collected from an adult in good health.

The rearrangement joins TRBV4-2 to TRBJ2-7, with 9 positions matching TRBD2. Germline values: CDR1 LGHNA, CDR2 YNFKEQ. V was pared by 3 bases and J by 4 bases, with 7 bases of the junction left unmatched. The CDR3 length is 15 residues. CDR3 nucleotide sequence: TGTGCCAGCAGCCACTCGACTAGCGGACCATACGAGCAGTACTTC. Its protein product is CASSHSTSGPYEQYF.

V usage is TRBV5-4 and J usage is TRBJ2-7, with 7 bases fitting TRBD2. This CDR3 comprises 13 residues. V lost 3 bases to trimming and J lost 0 bases; unmatched junction nucleotides: 0. Looked up from germline, CDR1 is SGHNT and CDR2 is YYREEE (reference sequence). The CDR3: CASSWDYSYEQYF. CDR3 DNA: TGTGCCAGCAGCTGGGACTACTCCTACGAGCAGTACTTC.

The V and J genes are TRBV4-2 and TRBJ2-7, with 8 bases lining up with TRBD2. Trimming removed 2 bases from V and 3 bases from J; junction bases left unmatched: 6. Germline CDR1 reads LGHNA; CDR2 reads YNFKEQ. The CDR3 runs 15 residues. This CDR3 is CASSQSTAGVYEQYF. The DNA of the CDR3 is TGTGCCAGCAGCCAAAGTACAGCGGGGGTCTACGAGCAGTACTTC.

The chain has TRBV27 and TRBJ1-4; D might be TRBD1 (6 bases). The germline V gene has CDR1 MNHEY and CDR2 SMNVEV (reference sequence). The CDR3 has 13 amino acids. V lost 3 bases, J lost 7 bases, and 9 bases lay in between. The CDR3 loop reads CASSLLQGEKLFF. CDR3 sequence (DNA): TGTGCCAGCAGTTTGCTACAGGGTGAAAAACTGTTTTTT. Combining the CDR3 with reference TRBV27 and TRBJ1-4 gives the whole variable domain EAQVTQNPRYLITVTGKKLTVTCSQNMNHEYMSWYRQDPGLGLRQIYYSMNVEVTDKGDVPEGYKVSRKEKRNFPLILESPSPNQTSLYFCASSLLQGEKLFFGSGTQLSVL.

The CDR3 DNA sequence: TGCGCCAGCAGCTTATCCATACAGTCCTACAATGAGCAGTTCTTC. It yields the protein CASSLSIQSYNEQFF. The rearrangement links TRBV5-1 to TRBJ2-1, with D unclear. Between the trimmed V and J ends, which lost 2 bases and 1 base, there was a span of 10 bases. This CDR3 contains 15 residues. Germline lookup yields CDR1 SGHRS and CDR2 YFSETQ.

V and J are TRBV11-1 and TRBJ2-7; a weak D match, TRBD1 (6 bases). Germline-derived CDR1 and CDR2 are SGHAT and FQDESV (reference sequence). V lost 5 bases, J lost 2 bases, and 13 bases lay in between. The CDR3 contains 14 residues. DNA for the CDR3: TGTGCCAGCAGCCGGTCGCAGGGGACCTACGAGCAGTACTTC. Translation gives CASSRSQGTYEQYF.

The chain has TRBV29-1 and TRBJ2-2; no clear D gene. Trimming stripped 7 bases from V and 6 bases from J, with 9 bases between. Germline V gene sequence: CDR1 SQVTM, CDR2 ANQGSEA. The length of the CDR3 is 11 residues. The CDR3 loop is CSAPVAGELFF. In nucleotides, the CDR3 is TGCAGCGCACCTGTTGCCGGGGAGCTGTTTTTT.

This chain connects TRBV19 to TRBJ1-5; 8 nucleotides agree with TRBD1. The CDR3 consists of 13 residues. CDR1 and CDR2 from the germline V gene are LNHDA and SQIVND (reference sequence). The J segment lost 7 bases and the V segment lost 3 bases, leaving 2 bases of the junction unmatched. Written as DNA, the CDR3 is TGTGCCAGTAGTATCGCAGGGGGCCAGCCCCAGCATTTT. Amino acids: CASSIAGGQPQHF.

This chain joins TRBV19 and TRBJ1-5; D might be TRBD1 (5 bases). The V gene lost 7 bases and the J gene lost 9 bases, with 22 bases spanning the gap. Per the germline V gene, CDR1 is LNHDA and CDR2 is SQIVND (reference sequence). CDR3 length: 15 residues. As DNA, the CDR3 is TGTGCCAGTAAGATCGGGGCACAGCTTCCCTCGCCCCAGCATTTT. This gives the protein CASKIGAQLPSPQHF.

CDR3 protein: CASSWDRHMNTEAFF. As DNA, the CDR3 is TGTGCCAGCTCCTGGGACAGACACATGAACACTGAAGCTTTCTTT. The rearrangement uses TRBV18 and TRBJ1-1; 7 bases are shared with TRBD1. V shed 6 bases, J shed 0 bases, and the junction held 7 bases outside the gene matches. This CDR3 has 15 amino acids. The germline CDR1 and CDR2 sequences are KGHSH and LQKENI.